The rows below give T cell receptor beta chains drawn from one sample of a study of blood T cell repertoires in COVID-19. The data were produced by immunoSEQ multiplex PCR, yet TCRdb's version contains in-frame clones alone and is incomplete. In the table there are fewer than 350,000 clones, roughly 90% of which are singletons. Sequencing used peripheral blood. These receptors were obtained from a woman aged 25 to 39 with COVID-19, enrolled during active disease. The CDR3 runs from the conserved cysteine through the conserved F or W. D genes are given only for firm matches. The size entry is marked missing in some rows and otherwise reads once, few, many or a size class.

v_gene,d_gene,abundance,j_gene,CDR3nt,CDR3aa
TRBV2,TRBD2,once,TRBJ2-2,TGTGCCAGTCAGCGGGAGAGCCTATCCGGGGAGCTGTTTTTT,CASQRESLSGELFF
TRBV6-5,TRBD1,.,TRBJ1-4,TGTGCCAGCAGGGAGACAGGGACAACTAATGAAAAACTGTTTTTT,CASRETGTTNEKLFF
TRBV6-4,.,.,TRBJ2-2,TGTGCCAGCGGGACTGACACCGGGGAGCTGTTTTTT,CASGTDTGELFF
TRBV2,TRBD1,.,TRBJ2-3,TGTGCCAGCAGTGGTGGACAGGAGGCAGATACGCAGTATTTT,CASSGGQEADTQYF
TRBV7-9,TRBD2,.,TRBJ2-2,TGTGCCAGCAGCACGGGACTAGCGGACACCGGGGAGCTGTTTTTT,CASSTGLADTGELFF
TRBV7-2,.,.,TRBJ2-6,TGTGCCAGCAGCTTAGGGCAGGCGTACTCTGGGGCCAACGTCCTGACTTTC,CASSLGQAYSGANVLTF
TRBV2,.,.,TRBJ1-2,TGTGCCAGCAGTGGGGGGCCTCCGGGTGGCTACACCTTC,CASSGGPPGGYTF
TRBV6-5,TRBD1,.,TRBJ2-7,TGTGCCAGCAGCCGCACAGGGGGAACCTACGAGCAGTACTTC,CASSRTGGTYEQYF
TRBV7-8,.,.,TRBJ1-5,TGTGCCAGCAGCTTAGCCTCGGGAATTGACGGACTCTATAGCAATCAGCCCCAGCATTTT,CASSLASGIDGLYSNQPQHF
TRBV19,.,few,TRBJ2-1,TGTGCCAGTAGTGTACCCGGGACTCTCAATGAGCAGTTCTTC,CASSVPGTLNEQFF
TRBV18,TRBD2,.,TRBJ2-3,TGTGCCAGCTCCCCTAGCGGGAGTACAGATACGCAGTATTTT,CASSPSGSTDTQYF
TRBV9,.,.,TRBJ2-7,TGTGCCAGCAGCTTCAGGGGGGACTCCTACGAGCAGTACTTC,CASSFRGDSYEQYF
TRBV27,TRBD2,once,TRBJ2-7,TGTGCCAGCAGTTTAAATAGGGCGGGAGGGTCCTACGAGCAGTACTTC,CASSLNRAGGSYEQYF
TRBV5-4,TRBD1,.,TRBJ1-6,TGTGCCAGCAACCGACAGGGGTCACCTTCACCCCTCCACTTT,CASNRQGSPSPLHF
TRBV11-2,TRBD2,.,TRBJ2-3,TGTGCCAGCAGCCGTAGCGGGAGGGCCGAAGATACGCAGTATTTT,CASSRSGRAEDTQYF
TRBV11-2,.,.,TRBJ2-7,TGTGCCAGCAGCACCCGATTAGCGACACCAAACGAGCAGTACTTC,CASSTRLATPNEQYF
TRBV25-1,.,.,TRBJ2-5,TGTGCCAGCAGTGAATACGGGTCTGAGACCCAGTACTTC,CASSEYGSETQYF
TRBV7-2,.,once,TRBJ1-2,TGTGCCAGCAGCTTAACAGGGATCCGCTACACCTTC,CASSLTGIRYTF
TRBV19,.,.,TRBJ2-6,TGTGCCAGTACCACCCTCAGGGTGTCTGGGGCCAACGTCCTGACTTTC,CASTTLRVSGANVLTF
TRBV30,TRBD1,.,TRBJ1-2,TGTGCCTGGAGGAAGAACAGGGGCGGCTATGGCTACACCTTC,CAWRKNRGGYGYTF
TRBV28,.,.,TRBJ1-5,TGTGCCAGCAGACCCGGGGTTGGTCCTGTGCCCCAGCATTTT,CASRPGVGPVPQHF
TRBV5-1,TRBD2,.,TRBJ2-3,TGCGCCAGCAGCTTCCAGGCGGGAGGACCAGATACGCAGTATTTT,CASSFQAGGPDTQYF
TRBV4-3,.,.,TRBJ2-3,TGCGCCAGCAGCCAAGATATCGGGGGTACGCAGTATTTT,CASSQDIGGTQYF
TRBV10-3,TRBD1,.,TRBJ2-7,TGTGCCATCACCGGGACAGGGTCCTACGAGCAGTACTTC,CAITGTGSYEQYF
TRBV10-2,.,.,TRBJ1-2,TGCGCCAGCACACCAGGGTGGGTCGGCTACACCTTC,CASTPGWVGYTF
TRBV12-3/TRBV12-4,TRBD1,.,TRBJ1-2,TGTGCCAGCAGAAGGACAGGGGAAGGTGGCTACACCTTC,CASRRTGEGGYTF
TRBV7-3,TRBD2,.,TRBJ2-2,TGTGCCAGCAGCCCAATAGCGGGAAAGGGGACCGGGGAGCTGTTTTTT,CASSPIAGKGTGELFF
TRBV14,.,.,TRBJ1-1,TGTGCCAGCAGCCCACGATTTACAGGAGTGAACACTGAAGCTTTCTTT,CASSPRFTGVNTEAFF
TRBV4-3,.,.,TRBJ1-3,TGCGCCAGCAGCCAATTCCTCGACTCCTCTGGAAACACCATATATTTT,CASSQFLDSSGNTIYF
TRBV24-1,.,.,TRBJ2-3,TGTGCCACCAGTGACTTCACAGGAGTTACAGATACGCAGTATTTT,CATSDFTGVTDTQYF
TRBV12-3/TRBV12-4,TRBD1,.,TRBJ1-5,TGTGCCAGCAGCCAACAGGGGCACCAGCCCCAGCATTTT,CASSQQGHQPQHF
TRBV5-1,TRBD2,.,TRBJ2-3,TGCGCCAGCAGCTTGGCGCTGGCGGGAGCTAAGGCAGATACGCAGTATTTT,CASSLALAGAKADTQYF
TRBV7-9,TRBD2,.,TRBJ2-5,TGTGCCAGCAGCTCCCTAGCGGGAGTGGGAGAGACCCAGTACTTC,CASSSLAGVGETQYF
TRBV6-5,TRBD2,.,TRBJ2-1,TGTGCCAGCAGATGGGCGGGGGGAAATGAGCAGTTCTTC,CASRWAGGNEQFF
TRBV6-2/TRBV6-3,TRBD1,.,TRBJ1-2,TGTGCCAGCAGTTATTCTCGAGAGGGGGCGAAAGGCTACACCTTC,CASSYSREGAKGYTF
TRBV5-1,TRBD1,.,TRBJ2-7,TGCGCCAGCAGCCGGAGCGTGACAGGGGAGCAGTACTTC,CASSRSVTGEQYF
TRBV7-8,TRBD1,.,TRBJ1-2,TGTGCCAGCAGCTTAGGGGGCGGACAGGCCCAAAGGGGGAGGTATGGCTACACCTTC,CASSLGGGQAQRGRYGYTF
TRBV3-1/TRBV3-2,TRBD2,.,TRBJ2-5,TGTGCCAGCAGCCCCCGACTAGCTGCGACCCAGTACTTC,CASSPRLAATQYF
TRBV7-9,TRBD2,.,TRBJ2-1,TGTGCCAGCAGCTTACGTTGGACTAGCGGGAGTAACACCTACAATGAGCAGTTCTTC,CASSLRWTSGSNTYNEQFF
TRBV2,TRBD1,.,TRBJ1-4,TGTGCCACCGGGACAGGGGAGGACGAAAAACTGTTTTTT,CATGTGEDEKLFF
TRBV9,TRBD1,.,TRBJ2-7,TGTGCCAGCAGCCCCGGGACAGGGGCCTACGAGCAGTACTTC,CASSPGTGAYEQYF